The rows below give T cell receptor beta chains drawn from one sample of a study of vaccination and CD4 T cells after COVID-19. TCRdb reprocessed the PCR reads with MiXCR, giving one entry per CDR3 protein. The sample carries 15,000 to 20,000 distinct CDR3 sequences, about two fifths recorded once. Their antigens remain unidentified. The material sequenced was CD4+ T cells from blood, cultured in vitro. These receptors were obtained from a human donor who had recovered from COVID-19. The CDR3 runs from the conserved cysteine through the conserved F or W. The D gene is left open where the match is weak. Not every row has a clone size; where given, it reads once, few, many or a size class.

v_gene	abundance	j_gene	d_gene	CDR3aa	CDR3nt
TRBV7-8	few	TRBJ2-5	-	CASSLGFSWETQYF	TGTGCCAGCAGCCTTGGGTTTAGCTGGGAGACCCAGTACTTC
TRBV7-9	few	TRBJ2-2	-	CASSPHGNTGELFF	TGTGCCAGCAGCCCCCACGGTAACACCGGGGAGCTGTTTTTT
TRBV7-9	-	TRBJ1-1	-	CASSLHAGNTEAFF	TGTGCCAGCAGCTTGCATGCAGGAAACACTGAAGCTTTCTTT
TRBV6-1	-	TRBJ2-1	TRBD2	CASTTRTSGGHEQFF	TGTGCCAGCACCACGCGGACTAGCGGCGGTCATGAGCAGTTCTTC
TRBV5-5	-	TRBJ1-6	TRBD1	CASSLGTGSPNSPLHF	TGTGCCAGCAGCTTGGGGACAGGATCCCCTAATTCACCCCTCCACTTT
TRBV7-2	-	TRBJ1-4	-	CASSLQGSNEKLFF	TGTGCCAGCAGCTTACAGGGTTCAAACGAAAAACTGTTTTTT
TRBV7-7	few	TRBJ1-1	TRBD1	CASAGTGAVDTEAFF	TGTGCCAGCGCCGGGACAGGGGCAGTCGACACTGAAGCTTTCTTT
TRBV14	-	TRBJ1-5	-	CASSLTGRNQPQHF	TGTGCCAGCAGCCTCACGGGGAGGAATCAGCCCCAGCATTTT
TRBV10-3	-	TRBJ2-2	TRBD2	CAISGTSGANTGELFF	TGTGCCATCAGTGGTACTAGCGGGGCCAACACCGGGGAGCTGTTTTTT
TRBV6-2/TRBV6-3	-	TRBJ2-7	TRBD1	CASGRQGPYEQYF	TGTGCCAGTGGTCGACAGGGACCCTACGAGCAGTACTTC
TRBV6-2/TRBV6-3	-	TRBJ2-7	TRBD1	CASSPYRGTYEQYF	TGTGCCAGCAGTCCATACAGGGGAACCTACGAGCAGTACTTC
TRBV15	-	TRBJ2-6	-	CATSRDLGANVLTF	TGTGCCACCAGCAGAGATCTTGGGGCCAACGTCCTGACTTTC
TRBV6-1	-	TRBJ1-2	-	CASSTRDEEGYTF	TGTGCCAGCAGTACCCGGGACGAGGAGGGCTACACCTTC
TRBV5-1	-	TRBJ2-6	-	CASSTPGPGANVLTF	TGCGCCAGCAGCACCCCAGGTCCTGGGGCCAACGTCCTGACTTTC
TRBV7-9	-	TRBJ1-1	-	CASSLEILGPSGSSSKAFF	TGTGCCAGCAGCTTAGAGATTTTGGGACCGTCAGGTTCGAGTTCCAAAGCTTTCTTT
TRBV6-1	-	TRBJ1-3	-	CASRATSSGNTIYF	TGTGCCAGCAGGGCTACTAGCTCTGGAAACACCATATATTTT
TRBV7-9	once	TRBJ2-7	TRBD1	CASSPGTGIYEQYF	TGTGCCAGCAGCCCCGGGACAGGGATCTACGAGCAGTACTTC
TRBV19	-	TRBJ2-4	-	CASSPVGGPGNIQYF	TGTGCCAGTTCCCCGGTGGGGGGGCCTGGAAACATTCAGTACTTC